The 26 T cell receptor beta chains in this list originate from one sample, sequenced in a study of Ad26.COV2.S vaccination and SARS-CoV-2 variants. Data came from immunoSEQ multiplex PCR; TCRdb stores just in-frame clones and leaves some out. The table has about 410,000 clones, 92% seen once; the top ten hold 1.5% to 2%. Treatment of the sample: 15 to 20 received Ad26.COV2.S at low or high dose, single or two shots; a few received placebo; per-sample allocation not given. It was on day 63 after the first vaccine or placebo injection that samples were taken. Sequencing was performed on peripheral blood, taken in a trial of Ad26.COV2.S vaccine versus placebo. These receptors were obtained from a person between 18 and 65 years old who received the Ad26.COV2.S COVID-19 vaccine or a placebo.

V is TRBV11-2 and J is TRBJ2-6; TRBD1 might be the D (5 bases). Germline-derived CDR1 and CDR2 are SGHAT and FQNNGV. Trimming removed 1 base from V and 0 bases from J, with 10 bases in between. The CDR3 is 17 amino acids. The CDR3 sequence: CASSLGTGFSGANVLTF. CDR3 nucleotides: TGTGCCAGCAGCTTAGGAACAGGTTTCTCTGGGGCCAACGTCCTGACTTTC. The full variable domain, completed using reference TRBV11-2 and TRBJ2-6, is EAGVAQSPRYKIIEKRQSVAFWCNPISGHATLYWYQQILGQGPKLLIQFQNNGVVDDSQLPKDRFSAERLKGVDSTLKIQPAKLEDSAVYLCASSLGTGFSGANVLTFGAGSRLTVL.

V and J are TRBV4-3 and TRBJ1-2, with D possibly TRBD1 on 5 matching bases. CDR1 and CDR2 from the germline V gene are LGHNA and YSLEER. CDR3 size: 16 residues. V lost 0 bases to trimming and J lost 4 bases, with 15 bases between them. The DNA for the CDR3 is TGCGCCAGCAGCCAAGATTTCGCAGGGAGTATCTATGGCTACACCTTC. It encodes CASSQDFAGSIYGYTF.

The chain links TRBV6-5 to TRBJ1-1; the D is unclear. The length of the CDR3 is 13 residues. CDR1 and CDR2 from the germline V gene are MNHEY and SVGAGI. V was pared by 6 bases and J by 4 bases, with 12 bases between. The DNA for the CDR3 is TGTGCCAGCAGACCCCGTTCTAGCACTGAAGCTTTCTTT. It is translated as CASRPRSSTEAFF.

Here the CDR3 reads CASSQFSKYTNYGYTF. The CDR3 region has the DNA TGCGCCAGCAGTCAATTTTCGAAATACACTAACTATGGCTACACCTTC. The chain joins TRBV23-1 to TRBJ1-2; D unresolved. TRBV23-1 is an ORF for which the function is uncertain. This CDR3 spans 16 amino acids. The V end was cut by 1 base, the J end by 0 bases, with 12 bases between.

Many counts were recorded for this clone. The J gene is TRBJ1-6, the V gene TRBV14; no clear D. V dropped 4 bases and J dropped 7 bases, with 11 bases sitting between them. The CDR3 runs 14 residues. The germline gives CDR1 SGHDN, CDR2 FVKESK. The CDR3 DNA reads as TGTGCCAGCAGCCCCTCGAGTCGCAATTCACCCCTCCACTTT. Protein: CASSPSSRNSPLHF.

The chain employs TRBV5-6 and TRBJ1-2, with no clear D. The germline V gene encodes CDR1 SGHDT and CDR2 YYEEEE. Trimming removed 4 bases at V and 4 bases at J, with 17 bases between. The CDR3 spans 15 residues. The CDR3 sequence is CASSPEVGSLYGYTF. In nucleotides, the CDR3 is TGTGCCAGCAGCCCGGAGGTGGGAAGCCTCTATGGCTACACCTTC.

The V gene is TRBV7-9, the J gene TRBJ2-3; no firm D call. Trimming left V 5 bases short and J 2 bases short, with 35 bases between. Germline CDR1 SEHNR, CDR2 FQNEAQ (reference sequence). CDR3 length equals 22 residues. The CDR3 region has the DNA TGTGCCAGCAGCACGACCGCGGTCGTTCGAGATACGGAAACGAACCCCACAGATACGCAGTATTTT. Translation gives CASSTTAVVRDTETNPTDTQYF.

For this clone: Other DNA sequences in the sample encode the same CDR3. This chain connects TRBV6-2 or TRBV6-3 to TRBJ1-1; D is ambiguous. Germline CDR1 and CDR2: MNHEY and SVGEGT. This CDR3 is 13 amino acids long. The V and J ends lost 1 base and 0 bases respectively, with 3 bases between them. The CDR3 DNA reads TGTGCCAGCAGTTACTTATTGAACACTGAAGCTTTCTTT. Amino acids: CASSYLLNTEAFF.

The rearrangement joins TRBV6-6 to TRBJ2-7; D uncertain. There are 14 residues in the CDR3. The germline V and J ends were trimmed by 0 bases and 3 bases, with 9 bases remaining between them. The germline V gene encodes CDR1 MNHNY and CDR2 SVGAGI (reference sequence). The DNA for the CDR3 is TGTGCCAGCAGTTACTCGCGGCAGAACTACGAGCAGTACTTC. It encodes CASSYSRQNYEQYF.

The V gene is TRBV5-1, the J gene TRBJ2-2, with 11 bases aligning to TRBD1. With V trimmed by 4 bases and J by 5 bases, 7 bases remained unmatched. CDR1 is SGHRS and CDR2 is YFSETQ in the germline V gene. CDR3 length equals 16 residues. The CDR3 spells CASSQEGTGGTGELFF. Written as DNA, the CDR3 is TGCGCCAGCAGCCAAGAAGGGACAGGGGGGACCGGGGAGCTGTTTTTT.

This chain uses TRBV18 with TRBJ1-5; D unresolved. Germline V lookup: CDR1 KGHSH, CDR2 LQKENI. V was shortened by 3 bases and J by 6 bases, with 12 bases between the two germline ends. The CDR3 covers 14 residues. The CDR3 coding sequence is TGTGCCAGCTCACCGACGGCTGGGGTTCAGCCCCAGCATTTT. Amino acids: CASSPTAGVQPQHF.

In its sample, this clone was seen a few times. The chain combines TRBV2 with TRBJ1-2; no clear D gene. V gave up 3 bases and J gave up 6 bases, with 11 bases separating them. This CDR3 is 13 amino acids long. CDR1 is SNHLY and CDR2 is FYNNEI in the germline V gene. CDR3 amino acids: CASSEVGWDGYTF. The CDR3 nucleotides read TGTGCCAGCAGTGAGGTCGGGTGGGATGGCTACACCTTC.

This chain links TRBV30 with TRBJ2-7; TRBD1 is a possible D gene (6 bases). V was clipped by 3 bases and J by 2 bases, with 11 bases between them. The CDR3 has 13 amino acids. Germline-derived CDR1 and CDR2 are GTSNPN and SVGIG (reference sequence). The CDR3 nucleotides read TGTGCCTGGAGCCCAGGACAGCCCTACGAGCAGTACTTC. This codes for CAWSPGQPYEQYF.

This chain joins TRBV15 and TRBJ2-7; 9 bases line up with TRBD1. CDR1 and CDR2 from the germline V gene are LNHNV and YYDKDF (reference sequence). This CDR3 spans 20 amino acids. V lost 1 base, J lost 4 bases, and 20 bases stayed unmatched. CDR3 bases: TGTGCCACCAGCAGAGGGGGGCTTCACCCTCACGGACAGGGGCGATACGAGCAGTACTTC. It codes for CATSRGGLHPHGQGRYEQYF.

The chain employs TRBV5-4 and TRBJ2-5; D is perhaps TRBD2 (5 bases). V was shortened by 6 bases and J by 5 bases, with 17 bases between the two germline ends. CDR3 size: 14 residues. Germline assignment: CDR1 SGHNT and CDR2 YYREEE (reference sequence). The CDR3 is CASKQSGSLETQYF. CDR3 coding DNA: TGTGCCAGCAAGCAATCGGGAAGCTTGGAGACCCAGTACTTC.

The chain links TRBV6-5 to TRBJ2-1, with 9 bases identical to TRBD2. The V and J ends lost 8 bases and 5 bases, in that order; junction bases with no gene match: 10. The CDR3 has 15 amino acids. CDR1 MNHEY and CDR2 SVGAGI come from the germline V gene. CDR3 amino acids: CASGSGGAGHNEQFF. The CDR3 bases are TGTGCCAGCGGTAGCGGGGGTGCTGGGCACAATGAGCAGTTCTTC.

The chain combines TRBV20-1 with TRBJ1-2, with no clear D. Germline CDR1 is DFQATT and CDR2 is SNEGSKA (reference sequence). This CDR3 contains 13 residues. V lost 3 bases to trimming and J lost 3 bases, with 11 bases between them. The CDR3 spells CSASFRSHYGYTF. For the CDR3, the DNA is TGCAGTGCTAGTTTTCGCAGTCACTATGGCTACACCTTC.

The chain recombines TRBV14 with TRBJ2-3, with D possibly TRBD2 on 6 matching bases. V was cut by 5 bases and J by 4 bases, with 16 bases left in between. CDR1 and CDR2 from the germline V gene are SGHDN and FVKESK. CDR3 length equals 15 residues. The CDR3 region is CASSTRRGLADTQYF. In DNA form, the CDR3 reads TGTGCCAGCAGCACCCGTCGGGGACTGGCAGATACGCAGTATTTT.

The J gene is TRBJ1-6, the V gene TRBV5-6; D perhaps matches TRBD1 (5 bases). This CDR3 is built from 15 residues. V was clipped by 4 bases and J by 7 bases, with 15 bases between them. Germline CDR1 reads SGHDT; CDR2 reads YYEEEE. The CDR3 nucleotides read TGTGCCAGCAGCGAACTTCGGGGGGGAAATTCACCCCTCCACTTT. Its protein is CASSELRGGNSPLHF.

The rearrangement links TRBV9 to TRBJ1-1, with D possibly TRBD1 on 5 matching bases. The germline V gene encodes CDR1 SGDLS and CDR2 YYNGEE. The ends were cut back, 0 bases at V and 5 bases at J, with 14 bases in the middle. This CDR3 is 15 amino acids long. The DNA of the CDR3 is TGTGCCAGCAGCGTAGCTCAGGGTGGGGGGACTGAAGCTTTCTTT. It specifies CASSVAQGGGTEAFF.

V and J are TRBV6-5 and TRBJ1-2; tentatively, D is TRBD1 (5 bases). This CDR3 is built from 15 residues. V gave up 0 bases and J gave up 2 bases, with 10 bases separating them. Germline CDR1 reads MNHEY; CDR2 reads SVGAGI. The chain's CDR3 is CASSYSGVLNYGYTF. The CDR3 DNA reads as TGTGCCAGCAGTTACTCAGGGGTTCTGAACTATGGCTACACCTTC.

The chain employs TRBV7-9 and TRBJ1-2; the D is unclear. The ends were cut back, 0 bases at V and 4 bases at J, with 6 bases in the middle. The CDR3 has 13 residues. Germline V gene lookup returns CDR1 SEHNR and CDR2 FQNEAQ (reference sequence). The CDR3 loop is CASSLAFRYGYTF. In nucleotides, the CDR3 is TGTGCCAGCAGCTTAGCTTTTCGCTATGGCTACACCTTC.

This sequence joins TRBV27 and TRBJ2-1; TRBD2 is a possible D gene (7 bases). V was shortened by 1 base and J by 3 bases, with 13 bases between the two germline ends. Germline CDR1 and CDR2: MNHEY and SMNVEV (reference sequence). The CDR3 loop spans 16 amino acids. The CDR3 sequence is CASSLFSGGYYNEQFF. Written as DNA, the CDR3 is TGTGCCAGCAGTTTATTTTCGGGGGGCTACTACAATGAGCAGTTCTTC.

The chain combines TRBV7-8 with TRBJ2-7; 9 positions match TRBD2. V was clipped by 0 bases and J by 5 bases; unmatched bases: 5. CDR3 length equals 15 residues. Looked up from germline, CDR1 is SGHVS and CDR2 is FQNEAQ. CDR3 bases: TGTGCCAGCAGCTTAGCGGCTAGCGGGGCCAACGAGCAGTACTTC. Encoded protein: CASSLAASGANEQYF.

The chain recombines TRBV6-2 or TRBV6-3 with TRBJ1-5, with a possible D match to TRBD1 (5 bases). V was pared by 3 bases and J by 6 bases, with 18 bases between. This CDR3 comprises 16 residues. Germline assignment: CDR1 MNHEY and CDR2 SVGEGT. The CDR3, as DNA: TGTGCCAGCAGTTATCTTCAAAGGGGTTGGGGTCAGCCCCAGCATTTT. It specifies CASSYLQRGWGQPQHF.

There are a few counts of this clone. CDR3 sequence (DNA): TGTGCCAGTAGCATGCTCCAGGGGAACACCATATATTTT. It yields the protein CASSMLQGNTIYF. This chain connects TRBV19 to TRBJ1-3; maybe TRBD1 (6 bases). The V gene's germline CDR1 is LNHDA and CDR2 SQIVND (reference sequence). The CDR3 consists of 13 residues. Trimming took 6 bases from V and 7 from J, leaving 13 bases between them.